The clone carrying this T cell receptor (beta chain) was found many times. MiXCR, run by TCRdb on the reads, gives a single entry per CDR3 protein. The sample has roughly 240,000 distinct CDR3 sequences; approximately 7% are singletons. The source of the sample is a study of T cell repertoires in cytomegalovirus infection. For the study at large: Based on public TCR beta signatures, there were indications of CMV infection and of a matching HLA type.

The sequence came from a human donor in good health (CMV status not recorded). Some clones in this sample may be carry-over from other donors' samples. The sample comprised PBMCs.

CDR3 residues: CASQDWGNQPQHF. For the CDR3, the DNA is TGTGCCAGTCAAGACTGGGGCAATCAGCCCCAGCATTTT. J is TRBJ1-5 and V is TRBV25-1; the D is unclear. CDR3 length: 13 residues. V lost 9 bases, J lost 2 bases, and 11 bases lay in between. CDR1 and CDR2 (germline): MGHDK, SYGVNS. The full variable domain, completed using reference TRBV25-1 and TRBJ1-5, is EADIYQTPRYLVIGTGKKITLECSQTMGHDKMYWYQQDPGMELHLIHYSYGVNSTEKGDLSSESTVSRIRTEHFPLTLESARPSHTSQYLCASQDWGNQPQHFGDGTRLSIL.